This T cell receptor beta chain was sequenced during a study of shared clonotypes between healthy human individuals. Between the trimmed V and J ends, which lost 0 bases and 1 base, there was a span of 13 bases. The germline V gene encodes CDR1 GTSNPN and CDR2 SVGIG (reference sequence). This CDR3 comprises 15 residues. A remark on this clone: The antigen is unknown.

Deep-level running was used for the assay. The protocol was immunoSEQ multiplex PCR, while the TCRdb copy is restricted to in-frame clones and leaves out a portion. In the table there are about 2.4 million clones, roughly 93% of which are singletons. In the CD4+ fraction, cells were divided into CD45RA+ naive and CD45RA-negative memory subsets. Study results and caveats: Memory subsets generally showed smaller estimated richness than naive subsets did. The study found approximately 5% of naive CD4 clonotypes shared across four donors.

Material for sequencing was naive CD4+ T cells from PBMCs. Documented subset: CD45RA+ positively selected. V usage is TRBV30 and J usage is TRBJ2-7; possible D gene TRBD1, 6 bases. The receptor comes from a man between 18 and 35 years old in good health. Some clones in this sample may be carry-over from other donors' samples. The CDR3 region has the DNA TGTGCCTGGAGTGTACCGGGACACTGGTCCTACGAGCAGTACTTC. It encodes CAWSVPGHWSYEQYF. Combining the CDR3 with reference TRBV30 and TRBJ2-7 gives the whole variable domain SQTIHQWPATLVQPVGSPLSLECTVEGTSNPNLYWYRQAAGRGLQLLFYSVGIGQISSEVPQNLSASRPQDRQFILSSKKLLLSDSGFYLCAWSVPGHWSYEQYFGPGTRLTVT.